Following are 8 T cell receptor beta chains from one sample sequenced in a study of control samples from healthy donors and cancer patients. Sequencing used immunoSEQ multiplex PCR; TCRdb keeps in-frame clones, though not all of them. The top ten hold 14% of the sample, which has some 170,000 clones, approximately 94% seen once. Sequencing was carried out using PBMCs. These TCRs come from a man between 60 and 75 years old with colorectal cancer.

The rearrangement joins TRBV5-1 to TRBJ1-1; possible D gene TRBD1, 6 bases. This CDR3 has 15 residues. CDR1 and CDR2 (germline): SGHRS, YFSETQ. V was clipped by 0 bases and J by 1 base, with 10 bases between them. The CDR3 DNA reads as TGCGCCAGCAGCTTGGACGCACAGGGGAACACTGAAGCTTTCTTT. Protein: CASSLDAQGNTEAFF.

The rearrangement uses TRBV6-5 and TRBJ2-7, with D tentatively TRBD1 (6 bases). The CDR3 totals 15 residues. Trimming removed 5 bases from V and 1 base from J, with 15 bases in between. CDR1 MNHEY and CDR2 SVGAGI come from the germline V gene. The CDR3 nucleotides read TGTGCCAGCAGTACCCCGGGACAACAGTCCTACGAGCAGTACTTC. Translated, it gives CASSTPGQQSYEQYF.

CDR3: CASSYDSQPSYEQYF. The CDR3 nucleotides are TGTGCCAGCAGCTACGACAGCCAGCCTTCCTACGAGCAGTACTTC. The genes are TRBV7-2 and TRBJ2-7; maybe TRBD1 (5 bases). V was clipped by 4 bases and J by 1 base, with 14 bases between them. Looked up from germline, CDR1 is SGHTA and CDR2 is FQGNSA. The CDR3 is made up of 15 amino acids.

This chain uses TRBV7-9 with TRBJ1-1; 10 nucleotides line up with TRBD1. Germline CDR1 SEHNR, CDR2 FQNEAQ (reference sequence). V dropped 4 bases and J dropped 1; count of bases not matched to a gene: 9. The CDR3 extends over 17 amino acids. This CDR3 is CASSYGDRGLKNTEAFF. In DNA form, the CDR3 reads TGTGCCAGCAGCTACGGGGACAGGGGATTAAAGAACACTGAAGCTTTCTTT. Full variable domain (remainder filled in from reference TRBV7-9 and TRBJ1-1): DTGVSQNPRHKITKRGQNVTFRCDPISEHNRLYWYRQTLGQGPEFLTYFQNEAQLEKSRLLSDRFSAERPKGSFSTLEIQRTEQGDSAMYLCASSYGDRGLKNTEAFFGQGTRLTVV.

The chain combines TRBV2 with TRBJ1-1, with D uncertain. Germline V gene sequence: CDR1 SNHLY, CDR2 FYNNEI. This CDR3 region has 12 residues. V lost 6 bases and J lost 5, with 10 bases in between. The chain's CDR3 is CASRGYGTEAFF. In nucleotides, the CDR3 is TGTGCCAGCAGGGGTTACGGGACTGAAGCTTTCTTT.

V and J are TRBV6-5 and TRBJ1-3, with a weak D call TRBD1 (5 bases). The CDR3 length is 14 residues. The V gene's germline CDR1 is MNHEY and CDR2 SVGAGI. V shed 5 bases and J shed 3 bases, with 11 bases lying between them. The DNA for the CDR3 is TGTGCCAGCAGTCAGACAGAGCATGGAAACACCATATATTTT. The encoded protein is CASSQTEHGNTIYF.

V gene TRBV2 combines with J gene TRBJ2-3, with TRBD1 matching over 7 bases. Germline-derived CDR1 and CDR2 are SNHLY and FYNNEI. This CDR3 has 15 amino acids. Trimming took 6 bases from V and 0 from J; bases not matched to a gene: 6. Here the CDR3 DNA reads TGTGCCAGCAGGAGAGACAGGGTTAGCACAGATACGCAGTATTTT. Residues: CASRRDRVSTDTQYF. Drawing the rest from reference TRBV2 and TRBJ2-3, the complete variable domain is EPEVTQTPSHQVTQMGQEVILRCVPISNHLYFYWYRQILGQKVEFLVSFYNNEISEKSEIFDDQFSVERPDGSNFTLKIRSTKLEDSAMYFCASRRDRVSTDTQYFGPGTRLTVL.

This chain uses TRBV27 with TRBJ1-6; D not certain. CDR1 and CDR2 (germline): MNHEY, SMNVEV (reference sequence). The CDR3 length is 16 residues. Trimming cost V 3 bases and J 3 bases, with 12 bases left between them. The CDR3 here is CASSLMGAGYNSPLHF. CDR3 DNA sequence: TGTGCCAGCAGTTTGATGGGCGCCGGCTATAATTCACCCCTCCACTTT.